The entry below describes one T cell receptor (beta chain). Its antigen is not identified. The treatment: 19 received Ad26.COV2.S at low or high dose, single or two shots; several received placebo; per-sample allocation not given. Day 63 following the first vaccine or placebo injection was when the samples were taken. Only in-frame clones appear in the TCRdb table, and some are missing; sequencing was by immunoSEQ multiplex PCR. The sample records some 300,000 clones, approximately 86% being singletons. The data were obtained in a study of Ad26.COV2.S vaccination and SARS-CoV-2 variants. Findings and limits, study-wide: Once vaccination had occurred, spike-specific CD8+ and CD4+ T cell responses reportedly showed substantial breadth. Non-spike TCR breadth did not differ much between vaccine and placebo recipients.

V was trimmed by 2 bases and J by 1 base, leaving 14 bases between them. Per the germline V gene, CDR1 is SGHDN and CDR2 is FVKESK. The CDR3 is 16 residues long. The TCR sequence derives from a person between 18 and 65 years old who received the Ad26.COV2.S COVID-19 vaccine or a placebo. The specimen comprised peripheral blood, sampled in a trial of Ad26.COV2.S vaccine versus placebo. This sequence joins TRBV14 and TRBJ2-5, with unresolved D. The CDR3 here is CASSQTYLGIQETQYF. Written as DNA, the CDR3 is TGTGCCAGCAGCCAAACCTATCTGGGAATCCAAGAGACCCAGTACTTC. The whole variable domain, remainder taken from reference TRBV14 and TRBJ2-5, is EAGVTQFPSHSVIEKGQTVTLRCDPISGHDNLYWYRRVMGKEIKFLLHFVKESKQDESGMPNNRFLAERTGGTYSTLKVQPAELEDSGVYFCASSQTYLGIQETQYFGPGTRLLVL.